These T cell receptor beta chains were read from a single sample in a study of regulatory T cells in long-lasting Graves disease. From the multiplex PCR reads, TCRdb called clonotypes with MiXCR, one entry per CDR3 protein. The sample has more than 400,000 distinct CDR3 sequences, roughly 15% seen once. The data also belong to a second study, concerning T cells in Graves' hyperthyroidism and ophthalmopathy.

Here the sequenced sample was peripheral blood mononuclear cells (PBMCs), taken at new diagnosis, from a patient treated with antithyroid drugs. The receptors derive from a woman aged 25 to 39 with Graves disease. The CDR3 runs from the conserved cysteine through the conserved F or W. The D gene is left open where the match is weak. Expanded clones are given a class, and other clones once, few, many or no size at all.

d_call clone_size j_call v_call cdr3_aa cdr3_nt
- - TRBJ1-5 TRBV6-8 CASSRRVGQPQHF TGTGCCAGCAGTCGAAGGGTAGGTCAGCCCCAGCATTTT
- many TRBJ1-2 TRBV12-3/TRBV12-4 CASSLGENGYTF TGTGCCAGCAGTTTGGGGGAAAATGGCTACACCTTC
- many TRBJ1-1 TRBV12-3/TRBV12-4 CASSLALGHTEAFF TGTGCCAGCAGTTTAGCGCTGGGGCACACTGAAGCTTTCTTT
- many TRBJ2-1 TRBV27 CASLNPGEPYNEQFF TGTGCCAGCTTAAACCCAGGGGAACCCTACAATGAGCAGTTCTTC
- - TRBJ2-7 TRBV7-3 CASSLYGWDKNTYEQYF TGTGCCAGCAGCTTGTATGGATGGGACAAGAACACCTACGAGCAGTACTTC
- many TRBJ1-1 TRBV27 CASRGIERAFF TGTGCCAGCAGAGGGATAGAGAGAGCTTTCTTT
TRBD2 many TRBJ2-1 TRBV15 CATSLADNEQFF TGTGCCACCAGCCTAGCGGACAATGAGCAGTTCTTC
- many TRBJ1-2 TRBV10-3 CAISVGQGIGYTF TGTGCCATCAGTGTGGGGCAGGGTATAGGCTACACCTTC
TRBD2 many TRBJ2-5 TRBV7-9 CASSPTTGLAGVDLETQYF TGTGCCAGCAGCCCGACCACCGGACTAGCGGGAGTGGATTTGGAGACCCAGTACTTC
- few TRBJ2-7 TRBV9 CASSAAPQGKNEQYF TGTGCCAGCAGCGCCGCCCCCCAGGGGAAAAACGAGCAGTACTTC
- - TRBJ2-2 TRBV20-1 CSANSPTGELFF TGCAGTGCTAATTCACCCACCGGGGAGCTGTTTTTT
- - TRBJ2-1 TRBV10-2 CASSQTSLNEQFF TGCGCCAGCAGTCAGACTAGTCTCAATGAGCAGTTCTTC
- - TRBJ2-5 TRBV19 CASSIDRGLGLETQYF TGTGCCAGTAGTATAGACCGCGGATTAGGGTTAGAGACCCAGTACTTC
- few TRBJ1-1 TRBV10-1 CASSAGKEANTEAFF TGCGCCAGCAGTGCAGGGAAGGAAGCGAACACTGAAGCTTTCTTT
- few TRBJ2-6 TRBV6-2/TRBV6-3 CASSYNRADGANVLTF TGTGCCAGCAGTTACAACAGGGCGGATGGGGCCAACGTCCTGACTTTC
- many TRBJ2-3 TRBV24-1 CATSDLGDRLDTQYF TGTGCCACCAGTGATCTCGGGGATCGATTAGATACGCAGTATTTT
- many TRBJ2-1 TRBV3-1 CASSQGTALNEQFF TGTGCCAGCAGCCAGGGCACTGCCCTCAATGAGCAGTTCTTC
TRBD2 many TRBJ2-3 TRBV28 CASGGFLAGSTDTQYF TGTGCCAGCGGGGGATTTTTAGCGGGATCCACAGATACGCAGTATTTT
- few TRBJ2-1 TRBV15 CATSRLLRTEDNEQFF TGTGCCACCAGCAGACTCCTTAGGACAGAAGACAATGAGCAGTTCTTC
- few TRBJ1-1 TRBV10-3 CAITQGRSTEAFF TGTGCCATCACTCAGGGGAGAAGCACTGAAGCTTTCTTT
- - TRBJ2-5 TRBV5-1 CASRALAGRSQETQYF TGCGCCAGCAGGGCCTTGGCAGGCCGATCCCAAGAGACCCAGTACTTC
TRBD1 many TRBJ2-1 TRBV6-5 CASSYWTGGQGYNEQFF TGTGCCAGCAGTTACTGGACAGGAGGACAGGGATACAATGAGCAGTTCTTC
TRBD2 many TRBJ2-1 TRBV13 CASSSRAQRENNEQFF TGTGCCAGCAGCTCCAGGGCCCAGCGGGAAAACAATGAGCAGTTCTTC
- few TRBJ2-1 TRBV12-3/TRBV12-4 CASSAAPGYNEQFF TGTGCCAGCAGTGCCGCCCCGGGCTACAATGAGCAGTTCTTC
TRBD2 many TRBJ2-1 TRBV15 CAIDRSGRAWGNEQFF TGTGCCATCGACCGAAGCGGGAGGGCCTGGGGCAATGAGCAGTTCTTC
TRBD1 - TRBJ2-1 TRBV5-1 CASSLGTGQDEQFF TGCGCCAGCAGCTTGGGGACAGGACAAGATGAGCAGTTCTTC
- many TRBJ2-2 TRBV20-1 CSGGGEDTGELFF TGCAGTGGAGGGGGAGAGGACACCGGGGAGCTGTTTTTT
TRBD1 many TRBJ2-7 TRBV7-9 CASSAPGLPGQGLNEQYF TGTGCCAGCAGCGCCCCGGGCCTTCCGGGACAGGGTCTTAACGAGCAGTACTTC
- - TRBJ1-2 TRBV19 CASTRGGNYGYTF TGTGCCAGTACCCGGGGGGGGAACTATGGCTACACCTTC
- few TRBJ1-6 TRBV20-1 CSARSQSSSPLHF TGCAGTGCTAGAAGTCAGTCGAGTTCACCCCTCCACTTT
- many TRBJ2-7 TRBV10-3 CAISERTETYEQYF TGTGCCATCAGTGAACGGACCGAAACCTACGAGCAGTACTTC
- - TRBJ2-4 TRBV12-3/TRBV12-4 CASSPRDNKNIQYF TGTGCCAGCAGTCCCCGGGACAACAAAAACATTCAGTACTTC
TRBD1 few TRBJ1-5 TRBV6-1 CASSQYRGGGQPQHF TGTGCCAGCAGCCAATACAGGGGTGGGGGTCAGCCCCAGCATTTT
- many TRBJ2-7 TRBV14 CASSKGVGTGGLANSYEQYF TGTGCCAGCAGCAAGGGAGTCGGGACAGGCGGACTAGCGAACTCCTACGAGCAGTACTTC
- - TRBJ1-3 TRBV9 CASSPLRNTIYF TGTGCCAGCAGCCCCCTGAGGAACACCATATATTTT
TRBD1 many TRBJ1-1 TRBV20-1 CSARPGTGGYTEAFF TGCAGTGCTCGTCCCGGGACAGGGGGATACACTGAAGCTTTCTTT
- - TRBJ2-2 TRBV9 CASRAGTNTGELFF TGTGCCAGCAGGGCGGGGACGAACACCGGGGAGCTGTTTTTT
- - TRBJ2-1 TRBV19 CASSIGGDYNEQFF TGTGCCAGTAGTATTGGCGGAGACTACAATGAGCAGTTCTTC
TRBD1 many TRBJ1-6 TRBV2 CASSVDRGSPLHF TGTGCCAGCAGTGTGGACAGGGGATCACCCCTCCACTTT
- many TRBJ2-1 TRBV4-2 CASSQDYVSYNEQFF TGTGCCAGCAGCCAAGATTACGTTTCCTACAATGAGCAGTTCTTC
TRBD2 - TRBJ2-3 TRBV7-9 CASSLAPSGRSPDTQYF TGTGCCAGCAGCTTAGCCCCTAGCGGGAGGTCCCCAGATACGCAGTATTTT
TRBD1 few TRBJ1-2 TRBV20-1 CSATGTGNYGYTF TGCAGTGCTACCGGGACAGGGAACTATGGCTACACCTTC
- many TRBJ2-7 TRBV7-2 CASSTRTNSYEQYF TGTGCCAGCAGCACCCGGACAAACTCCTACGAGCAGTACTTC
TRBD2 many TRBJ2-1 TRBV18 CASLRTSGRRFEQFF TGTGCCAGCTTAAGGACTAGCGGGAGAAGGTTTGAGCAGTTCTTC
- - TRBJ1-4 TRBV29-1 CSVVDSLNEKLFF TGCAGCGTCGTGGACAGCCTCAATGAAAAACTGTTTTTT
TRBD2 many TRBJ2-7 TRBV28 CASSSLRTSVTYRQYF TGTGCCAGCAGTTCCCTCCGGACTAGCGTGACCTATAGGCAGTACTTC
- few TRBJ1-2 TRBV3-1 CASSQPQVTSRYGYTF TGTGCCAGCAGCCAACCGCAGGTAACTTCAAGATATGGCTACACCTTC
TRBD2 - TRBJ2-5 TRBV9 CASSVGLAGGKETQYF TGTGCCAGCAGCGTAGGGCTAGCGGGAGGTAAAGAGACCCAGTACTTC